Listed here are 26 T cell receptor beta chains from one sample, sequenced in a study of T-cell reconstitution after alpha-beta-depleted transplantation in children. Unique molecular identifiers were incorporated during preparation of the TCRbeta library. One entry per CDR3 protein results from TCRdb running MiXCR on the PCR reads. Here the sample spans 150,000 to 250,000 distinct CDR3 sequences, roughly 15% being singletons. The starting material was PBMCs from the stem cell graft donor, obtained from the stem cell graft. The source of these receptors is a human donor who donated a stem cell graft to a child with acute lymphoblastic leukemia.

This clonotype was counted ten times or more. J is TRBJ2-2 and V is TRBV4-1; TRBD1 might be the D (6 bases). The CDR3 contains 17 residues. V was shortened by 1 base and J by 0 bases, with 12 bases between the two germline ends. Germline lookup yields CDR1 MGHRA and CDR2 YSYEKL. The CDR3 bases are TGCGCCAGCAGCCAAGCCCCCAGGGACACGAACACCGGGGAGCTGTTTTTT. Its translation is CASSQAPRDTNTGELFF.

The chain links TRBV18 to TRBJ2-3, with 8 bases matching TRBD2. Trimming cost V 6 bases and J 1 base; bases outside gene matches: 12. CDR1 and CDR2 from the germline V gene are KGHSH and LQKENI. CDR3 length: 17 residues. The CDR3 region is CASSEFPSGGGTDTQYF. In DNA, the CDR3 is TGTGCCAGCTCTGAGTTCCCAAGCGGGGGAGGCACAGATACGCAGTATTTT.

This clonotype was counted at least ten times. CDR3 amino acids: CASSFAPGEQYF. The CDR3 DNA reads TGTGCCAGCAGTTTTGCTCCTGGGGAGCAGTACTTC. The V and J genes are TRBV12-3 or TRBV12-4 and TRBJ2-7; D not certain. The V and J ends lost 3 bases and 7 bases respectively, with 10 bases between them. The CDR3 runs 12 residues.

The chain uses TRBV12-3 or TRBV12-4 and TRBJ2-5; TRBD2 matches 7 bases. The V and J ends lost 6 bases and 7 bases, in that order; junction bases with no gene match: 11. The CDR3 is 14 amino acids. As DNA, the CDR3 is TGTGCCAGCAGACCTACCTCTGGGGGGGGGACCCAGTACTTC. Translating gives CASRPTSGGGTQYF.

Many counts were recorded for this clonotype. The V call is TRBV12-3 or TRBV12-4, the J call TRBJ1-2, with TRBD1 identical over 12 bases. This CDR3 is 17 amino acids long. The V segment lost 3 bases and the J segment 2 bases; nucleotides outside the gene matches: 7. CDR3 protein: CASSFGTGGRGNYGYTF. CDR3 nucleotide sequence: TGTGCCAGCAGTTTCGGGACAGGGGGCAGAGGAAACTATGGCTACACCTTC.

This clonotype has just a few counts. The chain has TRBV12-3 or TRBV12-4 and TRBJ2-6; 10 bases fit TRBD1. CDR3 length equals 20 residues. The ends lost 4 bases at V and 1 base at J; junction bases unmatched: 13. For the CDR3, the DNA is TGTGCCAGCAGTTCCCGGGACAGGGGACTAACACGATCTGGGGCCAACGTCCTGACTTTC. Translated: CASSSRDRGLTRSGANVLTF.

V usage is TRBV7-8 and J usage is TRBJ2-1; TRBD2 matches at 12 bases. The CDR3 has 16 residues. Germline CDR1 is SGHVS and CDR2 is FQNEAQ. V lost 1 base to trimming and J lost 9 bases; unmatched junction nucleotides: 7. For the CDR3, the DNA is TGTGCCAGCAGCTTAGGGGCTAGCGGGAGGGTTAGTGAGCAGTTCTTC. This codes for CASSLGASGRVSEQFF.

This chain uses TRBV7-9 with TRBJ1-5; D is ambiguous. There are 14 residues in the CDR3. Germline values: CDR1 SEHNR, CDR2 FQNEAQ (reference sequence). Between the trimmed V and J ends, which lost 5 bases and 5 bases, there was a span of 13 bases. CDR3 loop: CASSPPGLDQPQHF. The CDR3 DNA sequence: TGTGCCAGCAGCCCCCCCGGGCTCGATCAGCCCCAGCATTTT.

The table lists this clonotype with many counts. The chain couples TRBV5-1 to TRBJ1-5; D possibly corresponds to TRBD1 (6 bases). V was shortened by 2 bases and J by 4 bases, with 7 bases between the two germline ends. Looked up from germline, CDR1 is SGHRS and CDR2 is YFSETQ. This CDR3 has 13 residues. The CDR3, as DNA: TGCGCCAGCAGCTTTGGACAGAATCAGCCCCAGCATTTT. It is translated as CASSFGQNQPQHF.

The table lists this clonotype with many counts. The chain employs TRBV6-1 and TRBJ2-1; 7 bases line up with TRBD1. This CDR3 has 15 residues. With V trimmed by 6 bases and J by 7 bases, 12 bases remained unmatched. From germline, CDR1 is MNHNS and CDR2 SASEGT. CDR3 sequence reads: CASSPRQGRWNEQFF. DNA of the CDR3: TGTGCCAGCAGCCCCCGACAGGGAAGATGGAATGAGCAGTTCTTC.

The chain joins TRBV18 to TRBJ1-6; the match to TRBD1 covers 8 bases. CDR3 length equals 16 residues. Germline V gives CDR1 KGHSH, CDR2 LQKENI. Trimming at V came to 3 bases and at J to 9 bases, leaving 10 bases not matched to a gene. CDR3 bases: TGTGCCAGCTCACCCCAGACAGGGGAGTTTGGTTCACCCCTCCACTTT. Its translation: CASSPQTGEFGSPLHF.

In this sample, this clonotype turned up many times. The chain uses TRBV12-3 or TRBV12-4 and TRBJ2-7; D is uncertain. Trimming took 5 bases from V and 4 from J, leaving 18 bases between them. There are 15 residues in the CDR3. The CDR3 DNA reads as TGTGCCAGCAGTGGGGTGCTTGCGGAGCCTTACGAGCAGTACTTC. The encoded protein is CASSGVLAEPYEQYF.

Remarks on this clonotype: This may arise from a read error, as a much more abundant clone is one base away. The chain recombines TRBV20-1 with TRBJ2-1; D uncertain. This CDR3 is 15 amino acids long. Germline values: CDR1 DFQATT, CDR2 SNEGSKA (reference sequence). The germline V and J ends were trimmed by 5 bases and 9 bases, with 23 bases remaining between them. CDR3 region: CSAYLVHLEIGEQFF. The CDR3 DNA follows: TGCAGTGCTTATCTTGTCCACCTAGAAATCGGTGAGCAGTTCTTC.

Ten or more counts support this clonotype. CDR3 sequence: CASSKDGSANEKLFF. In DNA, the CDR3 is TGTGCCAGCAGTAAAGACGGGTCAGCTAATGAAAAACTGTTTTTT. V usage is TRBV12-3 or TRBV12-4 and J usage is TRBJ1-4, with D unclear. The CDR3 runs 15 residues. Trimming pared 5 bases from V and 3 bases from J, leaving 13 bases between.

This clonotype was seen repeatedly, ten times or more. The chain links TRBV20-1 to TRBJ2-3; the D gene is possibly TRBD2 (7 bases). With 6 bases removed from V and 4 bases from J, the gap between germline ends came to 17 bases. Germline CDR1 DFQATT, CDR2 SNEGSKA (reference sequence). The CDR3 is 14 amino acids. DNA for the CDR3: TGCAGTGCCGGGGGGCAGGGACAAGCAGATACGCAGTATTTT. Protein sequence: CSAGGQGQADTQYF.

This clonotype was found many times. The rearrangement links TRBV20-1 to TRBJ2-7; no clear D gene. CDR1 is DFQATT and CDR2 is SNEGSKA in the germline V gene (reference sequence). The length of the CDR3 is 11 residues. V was pared by 6 bases and J by 1 base, with 7 bases between. The chain's CDR3 is CSALGSYEQYF. In DNA form, the CDR3 reads TGCAGTGCGTTAGGTTCCTACGAGCAGTACTTC.

This clonotype appeared many times. The chain uses TRBV11-2 and TRBJ2-7, with TRBD2 identical over 8 bases. J gave up 5 bases and V 9 bases, and 12 bases lay outside the gene matches. CDR1 and CDR2 from the germline V gene are SGHAT and FQNNGV. The CDR3 loop spans 14 amino acids. CDR3 DNA: TGTGCCAGTACGCCTGGACTAGCTGCGGACGAGCAGTACTTC. Protein: CASTPGLAADEQYF.

The chain employs TRBV5-5 and TRBJ1-1; tentatively, D is TRBD1 (5 bases). Trimming removed 0 bases at V and 1 base at J, with 10 bases between. Germline V lookup: CDR1 SGHKS, CDR2 YYEKEE (reference sequence). This CDR3 region has 15 residues. The CDR3 protein is CASSLAVGGNTEAFF. The CDR3 DNA reads TGTGCCAGCAGCTTGGCGGTTGGGGGGAACACTGAAGCTTTCTTT. Full variable domain (remainder filled in from reference TRBV5-5 and TRBJ1-1): DAGVTQSPTHLIKTRGQQVTLRCSPISGHKSVSWYQQVLGQGPQFIFQYYEKEERGRGNFPDRFSARQFPNYSSELNVNALLLGDSALYLCASSLAVGGNTEAFFGQGTRLTVV.

There are a few counts of this clonotype. This rearrangement joins TRBV20-1 to TRBJ2-5, with 13 bases matching TRBD2. This CDR3 contains 16 residues. The V segment lost 6 bases and the J segment 5 bases; nucleotides outside the gene matches: 12. Germline CDR1 is DFQATT and CDR2 is SNEGSKA (reference sequence). CDR3 sequence: CSALGLAGVGRETQYF. CDR3 in DNA: TGCAGTGCCCTCGGACTAGCGGGAGTGGGGCGGGAGACCCAGTACTTC.

This chain links TRBV11-2 with TRBJ2-7; no definite D call. The germline gives CDR1 SGHAT, CDR2 FQNNGV. The ends were cut back, 0 bases at V and 3 bases at J, with 12 bases in the middle. This CDR3 is 15 amino acids long. The CDR3 DNA follows: TGTGCCAGCAGCTTAGAACGAGGTTTTATCTACGAGCAGTACTTC. This gives the protein CASSLERGFIYEQYF.

This clonotype appeared many times. The rearrangement joins TRBV12-3 or TRBV12-4 to TRBJ2-1, with D maybe TRBD2 (6 bases). The CDR3 sequence is 15 residues long. V shed 3 bases and J shed 2 bases, with 11 bases lying between them. CDR3 amino acids: CASSFKGEAYNEQFF. The CDR3 coding sequence is TGTGCCAGCAGTTTCAAAGGGGAGGCCTACAATGAGCAGTTCTTC.

This clonotype was seen at least ten times. V is TRBV20-1 and J is TRBJ2-7; D is perhaps TRBD2 (6 bases). CDR3 length: 13 residues. Trimming shortened V by 4 bases and J by 1 base, and 11 bases separated the two germline ends. Looked up from germline, CDR1 is DFQATT and CDR2 is SNEGSKA (reference sequence). The DNA for the CDR3 is TGCAGTGCTATTAGGGACTTGTCCTACGAGCAGTACTTC. Residues: CSAIRDLSYEQYF.

This clonotype was detected ten times or more. J is TRBJ2-4 and V is TRBV10-2, with D possibly TRBD1 on 5 matching bases. V was trimmed by 6 bases and J by 4 bases, leaving 10 bases between them. CDR3 length: 13 amino acids. Per the germline V gene, CDR1 is WSHSY and CDR2 is SAAADI. CDR3 region: CASRDRAKNIQYF. DNA of the CDR3: TGCGCCAGCAGAGACAGAGCTAAAAACATTCAGTACTTC.

In its sample, this clonotype was seen many times. The chain uses TRBV10-3 and TRBJ1-1; possible D gene TRBD1, 6 bases. The CDR3 covers 13 residues. Looked up from germline, CDR1 is ENHRY and CDR2 is SYGVKD. With 8 bases removed from V and 1 base from J, the gap between germline ends came to 11 bases. The CDR3 nucleotides are TGTGCCATCGAGGGGGAGGGGAACACTGAAGCTTTCTTT. Protein product: CAIEGEGNTEAFF.

The sample holds many counts of this clonotype. V and J are TRBV5-1 and TRBJ2-5, with a weak D call TRBD2 (5 bases). CDR3 size: 14 residues. V lost 4 bases, J lost 0 bases, and 10 bases lay in between. Per the germline V gene, CDR1 is SGHRS and CDR2 is YFSETQ. In DNA form, the CDR3 reads TGCGCCAGCAGCATAACCGGGGACCAAGAGACCCAGTACTTC. As protein: CASSITGDQETQYF.

This clonotype was counted ten times or more. This chain uses TRBV5-1 with TRBJ2-1, with D tentatively TRBD2 (6 bases). V lost 0 bases, J lost 5 bases, and 12 bases lay in between. Per germline, CDR1 SGHRS and CDR2 YFSETQ. This CDR3 has 15 residues. CDR3 DNA: TGCGCCAGCAGCTTGGAGGCGGCTAGCGACAATGAGCAGTTCTTC. Amino acids: CASSLEAASDNEQFF. The entire variable domain, with the rest obtained from reference TRBV5-1 and TRBJ2-1, is as follows: KAGVTQTPRYLIKTRGQQVTLSCSPISGHRSVSWYQQTPGQGLQFLFEYFSETQRNKGNFPGRFSGRQFSNSRSEMNVSTLELGDSALYLCASSLEAASDNEQFFGPGTRLTVL.